A selection of T cell receptor beta chains follows, all from one sample in a study of post-analysis software for immune sequencing data. Via MiXCR, TCRdb re-called the PCR reads, giving one row per CDR3 protein. The sample consists of hundreds of thousands of distinct CDR3 sequences, more than 30% of them appearing once. Sequencing was carried out using blood. These receptors originate from a girl aged 2 to 10 with multiple sclerosis. The CDR3 runs from the conserved cysteine through the conserved F or W. Each record gives: D gene, clone size, J gene, V gene, CDR3 protein, CDR3 DNA. D genes are given only for firm matches. Part of the rows lack a size; the others show once, few, many or a class for expanded clones.

d_call: .; clone_size: .; j_call: TRBJ1-1; v_call: TRBV5-1; cdr3_aa: CASSLFVRGAGNTEAFF; cdr3_nt: TGCGCCAGCAGCTTGTTTGTCAGGGGCGCTGGGAACACTGAAGCTTTCTTT
d_call: TRBD2; clone_size: .; j_call: TRBJ2-7; v_call: TRBV12-3/TRBV12-4; cdr3_aa: CASSSESSGREVEQYF; cdr3_nt: TGTGCCAGCAGTTCTGAATCTAGCGGGAGGGAGGTCGAGCAGTACTTC
d_call: .; clone_size: .; j_call: TRBJ1-2; v_call: TRBV20-1; cdr3_aa: CSARDPGSNYGYTF; cdr3_nt: TGCAGTGCTAGAGATCCGGGTTCTAACTATGGCTACACCTTC
d_call: .; clone_size: .; j_call: TRBJ1-5; v_call: TRBV5-5; cdr3_aa: CASSFVDLSNQPQHF; cdr3_nt: TGTGCCAGCAGCTTTGTCGACCTTAGCAATCAGCCCCAGCATTTT
d_call: .; clone_size: .; j_call: TRBJ1-5; v_call: TRBV15; cdr3_aa: CATSLRDGYYNQPQHF; cdr3_nt: TGTGCCACCAGCTTGCGGGACGGGTATTACAATCAGCCCCAGCATTTT
d_call: .; clone_size: .; j_call: TRBJ1-5; v_call: TRBV6-2/TRBV6-3; cdr3_aa: CASSATQGIYQPQHF; cdr3_nt: TGTGCCAGCAGCGCAACACAGGGAATTTATCAGCCCCAGCATTTT
d_call: .; clone_size: .; j_call: TRBJ1-4; v_call: TRBV29-1; cdr3_aa: CSVAGANEKLFF; cdr3_nt: TGCAGCGTTGCCGGCGCTAATGAAAAACTGTTTTTT
d_call: TRBD2; clone_size: .; j_call: TRBJ2-1; v_call: TRBV6-6; cdr3_aa: CASRLLADFYNEQFF; cdr3_nt: TGTGCCAGCAGATTACTAGCGGACTTCTACAATGAGCAGTTCTTC
d_call: TRBD1; clone_size: .; j_call: TRBJ2-7; v_call: TRBV29-1; cdr3_aa: CSVDTTGANDYNEQYF; cdr3_nt: TGCAGCGTTGATACGACAGGGGCGAACGACTACAATGAGCAGTACTTC
d_call: .; clone_size: .; j_call: TRBJ2-7; v_call: TRBV6-2/TRBV6-3; cdr3_aa: CASSYSGKYEQYF; cdr3_nt: TGTGCCAGCAGTTACTCCGGAAAATACGAGCAGTACTTC
d_call: TRBD2; clone_size: .; j_call: TRBJ2-3; v_call: TRBV28; cdr3_aa: CASTLTSGYRTDTQYF; cdr3_nt: TGTGCCAGCACCCTCACTAGCGGGTATCGGACAGATACGCAGTATTTT
d_call: .; clone_size: .; j_call: TRBJ2-1; v_call: TRBV20-1; cdr3_aa: CSARGMYNEQFF; cdr3_nt: TGCAGTGCTAGAGGGATGTACAATGAGCAGTTCTTC
d_call: TRBD2; clone_size: .; j_call: TRBJ2-3; v_call: TRBV12-3/TRBV12-4; cdr3_aa: CASSSPGLVSDTQYF; cdr3_nt: TGTGCCAGCAGTTCACCGGGACTAGTCTCAGATACGCAGTATTTT
d_call: TRBD2; clone_size: .; j_call: TRBJ2-7; v_call: TRBV28; cdr3_aa: CASSLRGQRLAGVGNSYEQYF; cdr3_nt: TGTGCCAGCAGTTTAAGGGGGCAGAGACTAGCGGGAGTCGGAAACTCCTACGAGCAGTACTTC
d_call: TRBD2; clone_size: .; j_call: TRBJ2-1; v_call: TRBV5-1; cdr3_aa: CASRTAGGPYNEQFF; cdr3_nt: TGCGCCAGCCGGACAGCGGGAGGGCCCTACAATGAGCAGTTCTTC
d_call: .; clone_size: .; j_call: TRBJ1-1; v_call: TRBV29-1; cdr3_aa: CSVEDGPTVGAFF; cdr3_nt: TGCAGCGTTGAAGACGGGCCCACGGTGGGGGCTTTCTTT
d_call: .; clone_size: few; j_call: TRBJ2-7; v_call: TRBV12-3/TRBV12-4; cdr3_aa: CASTLGVRSYEQYF; cdr3_nt: TGTGCCAGCACTCTGGGGGTAAGATCCTACGAGCAGTACTTC
d_call: .; clone_size: .; j_call: TRBJ2-4; v_call: TRBV5-1; cdr3_aa: CASGEKIDGNIQYF; cdr3_nt: TGCGCCAGCGGGGAAAAAATCGATGGGAACATTCAGTACTTC
d_call: .; clone_size: .; j_call: TRBJ1-3; v_call: TRBV12-3/TRBV12-4; cdr3_aa: CASSLVAARGNTIYF; cdr3_nt: TGTGCCAGCAGTTTAGTCGCCGCGCGAGGAAACACCATATATTTT
d_call: TRBD1; clone_size: few; j_call: TRBJ2-7; v_call: TRBV20-1; cdr3_aa: CSASEDRGRFVPYEQYF; cdr3_nt: TGCAGTGCTAGCGAGGACAGGGGCCGATTTGTGCCCTACGAGCAGTACTTC
d_call: .; clone_size: many; j_call: TRBJ2-7; v_call: TRBV6-6; cdr3_aa: CASSLTASYEQYF; cdr3_nt: TGTGCCAGCAGTTTGACAGCGAGCTACGAGCAGTACTTC
d_call: TRBD1; clone_size: .; j_call: TRBJ2-3; v_call: TRBV5-1; cdr3_aa: CASSTGQGKGDTQYF; cdr3_nt: TGCGCCAGCAGCACAGGACAGGGAAAGGGAGATACGCAGTATTTT
d_call: .; clone_size: .; j_call: TRBJ2-7; v_call: TRBV20-1; cdr3_aa: CSARQTSSPYEQYF; cdr3_nt: TGCAGTGCTAGACAGACTAGTAGCCCCTACGAGCAGTACTTC
d_call: .; clone_size: few; j_call: TRBJ1-4; v_call: TRBV3-1; cdr3_aa: CASSRDKEKLFF; cdr3_nt: TGTGCCAGCAGTCGGGACAAGGAAAAACTGTTTTTT
d_call: .; clone_size: .; j_call: TRBJ2-7; v_call: TRBV11-2; cdr3_aa: CASSLGTRGYEQYF; cdr3_nt: TGTGCCAGCAGCTTAGGTACCAGGGGCTACGAGCAGTACTTC
d_call: TRBD1; clone_size: few; j_call: TRBJ2-5; v_call: TRBV4-3; cdr3_aa: CASSQEEGDRETQYF; cdr3_nt: TGCGCCAGCAGCCAAGAGGAGGGGGACAGGGAGACCCAGTACTTC
d_call: .; clone_size: .; j_call: TRBJ1-5; v_call: TRBV29-1; cdr3_aa: CSVVDSNQPQHF; cdr3_nt: TGCAGCGTTGTCGATAGCAATCAGCCCCAGCATTTT
d_call: TRBD2; clone_size: few; j_call: TRBJ2-1; v_call: TRBV6-5; cdr3_aa: CASSQREGSYNEQFF; cdr3_nt: TGTGCCAGCAGCCAGAGGGAGGGCTCCTACAATGAGCAGTTCTTC
d_call: .; clone_size: few; j_call: TRBJ2-7; v_call: TRBV7-9; cdr3_aa: CASSLDGRGYEQYF; cdr3_nt: TGTGCCAGCAGCTTAGACGGCAGGGGTTACGAGCAGTACTTC
d_call: .; clone_size: .; j_call: TRBJ1-2; v_call: TRBV12-3/TRBV12-4; cdr3_aa: CASSTLRGRISGYTF; cdr3_nt: TGTGCCAGCAGTACCCTAAGGGGCAGGATAAGTGGCTACACCTTC
d_call: .; clone_size: .; j_call: TRBJ1-1; v_call: TRBV14; cdr3_aa: CASSLPGYTEAFF; cdr3_nt: TGTGCCAGCAGCCTTCCGGGCTACACTGAAGCTTTCTTT
d_call: TRBD1; clone_size: .; j_call: TRBJ2-1; v_call: TRBV6-4; cdr3_aa: CANDPTTGGNEQFF; cdr3_nt: TGTGCCAACGACCCAACTACAGGGGGCAATGAGCAGTTCTTC
d_call: .; clone_size: .; j_call: TRBJ2-1; v_call: TRBV4-1; cdr3_aa: CASSRGQLDNEQFF; cdr3_nt: TGCGCCAGCAGCCGAGGACAGCTAGACAATGAGCAGTTCTTC
d_call: .; clone_size: .; j_call: TRBJ1-2; v_call: TRBV4-2; cdr3_aa: CASSQEPSRASVYGYTF; cdr3_nt: TGTGCCAGCAGCCAAGAACCTTCACGGGCCAGCGTCTATGGCTACACCTTC
d_call: TRBD1; clone_size: few; j_call: TRBJ2-7; v_call: TRBV10-3; cdr3_aa: CAISQGQAAYEQYF; cdr3_nt: TGTGCCATCAGTCAGGGACAGGCGGCCTACGAGCAGTACTTC